Below, 32 T cell receptor beta chains from the same sample are listed, as sequenced in a study of blood T cell repertoires in COVID-19. This table comes from immunoSEQ multiplex PCR, and its TCRdb copy is limited to in-frame clones, with some not included. The data show some 37,000 clones, about nine tenths seen once. The specimen sequenced was peripheral blood. These receptors came from a human donor in a cohort sampled during active COVID-19.

The rearrangement links TRBV2 to TRBJ2-6; possibly TRBD1 for D (6 bases). V shed 6 bases and J shed 0 bases, with 12 bases lying between them. CDR3 length: 16 residues. Per germline, CDR1 SNHLY and CDR2 FYNNEI. The CDR3 DNA follows: TGTGCCAGCAGCACGACAGGCCACTCTGGGGCCAACGTCCTGACTTTC. Translated, it gives CASSTTGHSGANVLTF.

The rearrangement uses TRBV28 and TRBJ2-7; the D is unclear. This CDR3 has 11 amino acids. The V and J ends lost 3 bases and 7 bases respectively, with 7 bases between them. CDR1 is MDHEN and CDR2 is SYDVKM in the germline V gene. CDR3 region: CASSLGYEQYF. The DNA of the CDR3 is TGTGCCAGCAGTTTGGGCTATGAGCAGTACTTC.

The chain combines TRBV7-3 with TRBJ1-3; D possibly corresponds to TRBD1 (5 bases). Trimming removed 0 bases from V and 0 bases from J, with 9 bases in between. The CDR3 extends over 16 amino acids. Germline V CDR1 and CDR2: SGHTA, FQGTGA. CDR3 nucleotide sequence: TGTGCCAGCAGCTTAACCGCCAGGGACTCTGGAAACACCATATATTTT. Its protein product is CASSLTARDSGNTIYF.

The chain employs TRBV2 and TRBJ2-7, with TRBD1 matching over 11 bases. The V gene's germline CDR1 is SNHLY and CDR2 FYNNEI. This CDR3 is 13 amino acids long. Germline trimming cut 9 bases from V and 3 bases from J; bases unmatched to any gene: 4. CDR3 residues: CASSGTGGYEQYF. CDR3 sequence (DNA): TGTGCCAGTTCCGGGACAGGGGGCTACGAGCAGTACTTC.

V and J are TRBV19 and TRBJ1-4; tentatively, D is TRBD1 (6 bases). V was clipped by 10 bases and J by 5 bases, with 17 bases between them. CDR1 is LNHDA and CDR2 is SQIVND in the germline V gene (reference sequence). This CDR3 is 14 amino acids long. The CDR3 spells CATLRGGLNEKLFF. The CDR3, as DNA: TGTGCCACCTTGAGGGGGGGCCTGAATGAAAAACTGTTTTTT.

This clone appeared a few times. The J gene is TRBJ2-7, the V gene TRBV7-9; 9 bases agree with TRBD1. This CDR3 is 16 amino acids long. V was clipped by 5 bases and J by 3 bases; unmatched bases: 11. Per the germline V gene, CDR1 is SEHNR and CDR2 is FQNEAQ (reference sequence). CDR3 sequence reads: CASSPRPGQGDYEQYF. The CDR3, as DNA: TGTGCCAGCAGCCCTAGGCCGGGACAGGGTGACTACGAGCAGTACTTC.

V is TRBV7-3 and J is TRBJ2-3; 11 bases match TRBD2. Germline V gene lookup returns CDR1 SGHTA and CDR2 FQGTGA. The junction had 3 bases not matched to a gene; V was cut back by 4 bases and J by 6 bases. The CDR3 spans 14 residues. The CDR3 spells CASSSSGRIDTQYF. In DNA form, the CDR3 reads TGTGCCAGCAGCTCTAGCGGGAGGATCGATACGCAGTATTTT.

V and J are TRBV5-6 and TRBJ2-7; 12 bases are shared with TRBD1. The trim removed 4 bases at V and 6 bases at J, leaving 8 bases unmatched. CDR1 SGHDT and CDR2 YYEEEE come from the germline V gene. The CDR3 spans 15 residues. CDR3 bases: TGTGCCAGCAGCGCCGGGACAGGGGGCCTGGGCGAGCAGTACTTC. Protein: CASSAGTGGLGEQYF.

In its sample, this clone was seen a few times. The rearrangement links TRBV19 to TRBJ2-1; 12 bases agree with TRBD2. Losses at the gene ends were 3 bases for V and 7 bases for J; bases not matched to a gene: 4. This CDR3 is built from 15 residues. Germline values: CDR1 LNHDA, CDR2 SQIVND (reference sequence). The CDR3 here is CASSIGLAGGNEQFF. The DNA of the CDR3 is TGTGCCAGTAGTATCGGGCTAGCGGGAGGGAATGAGCAGTTCTTC.

The rearrangement uses TRBV12-3 or TRBV12-4 and TRBJ2-7; D is perhaps TRBD1 (6 bases). The CDR3 length is 12 residues. The CDR3 spells CALGALPYEQYF. The DNA of the CDR3 is TGTGCTTTGGGGGCTCTACCCTACGAGCAGTACTTC.

The gene calls are TRBV18 and TRBJ1-1; the match to TRBD1 covers 8 bases. Germline V gives CDR1 KGHSH, CDR2 LQKENI. The CDR3 spans 15 residues. With 5 bases clipped from V and 5 bases from J, the junction kept 10 bases outside the gene matches. CDR3 coding DNA: TGTGCCAGCTCATCCCGGACAGGGAGGGAAACTGAAGCTTTCTTT. Protein product: CASSSRTGRETEAFF.

This clone was found a few times. The J gene is TRBJ1-3, the V gene TRBV5-1; 8 bases are shared with TRBD1. J was trimmed by 1 base and V by 0 bases; bases with no gene match: 6. The CDR3 is 17 amino acids. Germline lookup yields CDR1 SGHRS and CDR2 YFSETQ. The CDR3 loop reads CASSLEQGAISGNTIYF. CDR3 sequence (DNA): TGCGCCAGCAGCTTGGAGCAGGGGGCTATATCTGGAAACACCATATATTTT.

The rearrangement joins TRBV6-1 to TRBJ2-5; the match to TRBD2 covers 10 bases. The CDR3 runs to 16 residues. V shed 2 bases and J 2 bases; nucleotides not matched to a gene: 5. Germline V gene sequence: CDR1 MNHNS, CDR2 SASEGT. CDR3 sequence: CASSEIASGGQETQYF. The CDR3 DNA is TGTGCCAGCAGTGAAATCGCTAGCGGGGGACAAGAGACCCAGTACTTC.

Only a few counts were recorded for this clone. V and J are TRBV7-2 and TRBJ2-7, with 11 positions matching TRBD2. The CDR3 consists of 15 residues. Germline trimming cut 4 bases from V and 2 bases from J; bases unmatched to any gene: 4. Germline assignment: CDR1 SGHTA and CDR2 FQGNSA. Written as DNA, the CDR3 is TGTGCCAGCAGCTCACAGGGACTAGCGGCCTACGAGCAGTACTTC. Its translation: CASSSQGLAAYEQYF.

The V and J genes are TRBV5-1 and TRBJ2-4; 9 nucleotides match TRBD1. After removal of 4 bases from V and 8 bases from J, the junction contained 7 bases not matched to a gene. Germline CDR1 is SGHRS and CDR2 is YFSETQ. The CDR3 runs to 14 residues. CDR3 sequence reads: CASSRTGGDDIQYF. In DNA form, the CDR3 reads TGCGCCAGCAGCCGCACAGGGGGCGATGACATTCAGTACTTC.

J is TRBJ2-7 and V is TRBV27; 13 bases fit TRBD2. Germline-derived CDR1 and CDR2 are MNHEY and SMNVEV (reference sequence). V gave up 10 bases and J gave up 7 bases; unmatched junction bases: 7. This CDR3 spans 13 amino acids. The CDR3 DNA is TGTGCCACCGGACTAGCGGGAGTGAGAGAGCAGTACTTC. Translating gives CATGLAGVREQYF.

This sequence joins TRBV5-1 and TRBJ2-3; no firm D call. Germline V CDR1 and CDR2: SGHRS, YFSETQ. Trimming shortened V by 0 bases and J by 0 bases, and 14 bases separated the two germline ends. The length of the CDR3 is 17 residues. In nucleotides, the CDR3 is TGCGCCAGCAGCTTGGCCTATCAATTCGGGAGCACAGATACGCAGTATTTT. As protein: CASSLAYQFGSTDTQYF. The entire variable domain, with the rest obtained from reference TRBV5-1 and TRBJ2-3, is as follows: KAGVTQTPRYLIKTRGQQVTLSCSPISGHRSVSWYQQTPGQGLQFLFEYFSETQRNKGNFPGRFSGRQFSNSRSEMNVSTLELGDSALYLCASSLAYQFGSTDTQYFGPGTRLTVL.

This rearrangement joins TRBV19 to TRBJ1-2, with 8 bases identical to TRBD1. This CDR3 region has 18 residues. The germline V gene encodes CDR1 LNHDA and CDR2 SQIVND (reference sequence). With V trimmed by 5 bases and J by 0 bases, 14 bases remained unmatched. The CDR3 sequence: CASSVNSGQANTNYGYTF. Here the CDR3 DNA reads TGTGCCAGTAGTGTTAATTCGGGACAGGCGAACACTAACTATGGCTACACCTTC.

The chain has TRBV4-1 and TRBJ2-7; D is possibly TRBD1 (5 bases). The CDR3 covers 18 residues. V lost 1 base to trimming and J lost 3 bases, with 22 bases between them. The germline CDR1 and CDR2 sequences are MGHRA and YSYEKL. As DNA, the CDR3 is TGCGCCAGCAGCCAAGTTGGTTTTAGGGGCCTCTCTCGCTACGAGCAGTACTTC. This translates into CASSQVGFRGLSRYEQYF.

J is TRBJ2-2 and V is TRBV4-1; 15 bases fit TRBD2. Germline V gene sequence: CDR1 MGHRA, CDR2 YSYEKL. CDR3 length equals 18 residues. The J segment lost 6 bases and the V segment lost 1 base, leaving 6 bases of the junction unmatched. The CDR3 DNA reads as TGCGCCAGCAGCCAAGCCGGACTAGCGGGAGGGTGGGCCGGGGAGCTGTTTTTT. Its protein is CASSQAGLAGGWAGELFF.

The rearrangement uses TRBV19 and TRBJ1-6, with TRBD1 matching 11 bases. Germline V CDR1 and CDR2: LNHDA, SQIVND (reference sequence). The V and J ends lost 9 bases and 10 bases, in that order; junction bases with no gene match: 20. The CDR3 runs to 18 residues. CDR3 protein: CASRLLGSGTGGESPLHF. The CDR3 DNA sequence: TGTGCCAGCCGTCTTTTAGGCTCCGGGACAGGGGGGGAGTCACCCCTCCACTTT.

The J gene is TRBJ2-5, the V gene TRBV5-5; 8 bases agree with TRBD1. Germline assignment: CDR1 SGHKS and CDR2 YYEKEE (reference sequence). V lost 0 bases, J lost 3 bases, and 4 bases stayed unmatched. The CDR3 contains 15 residues. This CDR3 is CASSLGTGPEETQYF. The CDR3, as DNA: TGTGCCAGCAGCTTGGGGACAGGGCCCGAAGAGACCCAGTACTTC.

This clone appeared once. The chain combines TRBV5-1 with TRBJ2-2; 9 bases line up with TRBD2. The germline V gene encodes CDR1 SGHRS and CDR2 YFSETQ. With 2 bases clipped from V and 2 bases from J, the junction kept 13 bases outside the gene matches. This CDR3 has 19 residues. The CDR3 is CASSLAPSGRSVNTGELFF. Written as DNA, the CDR3 is TGCGCCAGCAGCTTAGCCCCCAGCGGGAGGTCGGTTAACACCGGGGAGCTGTTTTTT.

This clone was seen just once. This chain connects TRBV6-2 or TRBV6-3 to TRBJ1-5; TRBD1 might be the D (6 bases). Germline CDR1 is MNHEY and CDR2 is SVGEGT. V was cut by 0 bases and J by 2 bases, with 11 bases left in between. The CDR3 runs 16 residues. The CDR3 bases are TGTGCCAGCAGTTACTCGGGGGCGAGAGGCAATCAGCCCCAGCATTTT. It specifies CASSYSGARGNQPQHF.

This chain links TRBV2 with TRBJ2-2; D perhaps matches TRBD2 (6 bases). The CDR3 runs to 15 residues. V dropped 3 bases and J dropped 6 bases, with 14 bases sitting between them. The germline CDR1 and CDR2 sequences are SNHLY and FYNNEI. The CDR3 reads CASSDRLVVAGELFF. The CDR3 region has the DNA TGTGCCAGCAGTGATAGACTAGTGGTAGCCGGGGAGCTGTTTTTT.

The chain links TRBV2 to TRBJ2-3; D is possibly TRBD2 (6 bases). The ends were cut back, 7 bases at V and 2 bases at J, with 19 bases in the middle. The CDR3 is 16 residues long. The V gene's germline CDR1 is SNHLY and CDR2 FYNNEI. The CDR3 sequence is CASTGRVYRSTDTQYF. The DNA of the CDR3 is TGTGCCAGCACCGGGAGAGTGTACAGATCCACAGATACGCAGTATTTT.

This chain uses TRBV5-6 with TRBJ2-3; possibly TRBD1 for D (6 bases). Germline V gene sequence: CDR1 SGHDT, CDR2 YYEEEE. The V gene lost 2 bases and the J gene lost 9 bases, with 10 bases spanning the gap. The CDR3 is made up of 12 amino acids. In DNA, the CDR3 is TGTGCCAGCAGCTTCTGGCAGGGGACGCAGTATTTT. Translating it yields CASSFWQGTQYF.

The gene calls are TRBV28 and TRBJ1-3, with no clear D. The ends were cut back, 4 bases at V and 0 bases at J, with 13 bases in the middle. The CDR3 contains 16 residues. CDR1 and CDR2 (germline): MDHEN, SYDVKM. DNA for the CDR3: TGTGCCAGCAGTTCTGGCAGCGGGAGCTCTGGAAACACCATATATTTT. It translates to CASSSGSGSSGNTIYF.

This chain links TRBV27 with TRBJ2-1; 7 bases map to TRBD2. Unmatched junction bases numbered 7, after V lost 4 bases and J lost 1 base. In germline, CDR1 is MNHEY, CDR2 SMNVEV (reference sequence). The CDR3 is 16 amino acids. CDR3 nucleotide sequence: TGTGCCAGCAGTTCGGCTAGCGGATCGTCCTACAATGAGCAGTTCTTC. This translates into CASSSASGSSYNEQFF.

Here the CDR3 reads CASNAGTQGEQYF. The CDR3 bases are TGTGCCAGCAATGCGGGGACTCAGGGCGAGCAGTACTTC. The chain links TRBV9 to TRBJ2-7, with TRBD2 as a possible D gene (6 bases). V dropped 6 bases and J dropped 6 bases, with 16 bases sitting between them. Germline lookup yields CDR1 SGDLS and CDR2 YYNGEE. This CDR3 contains 13 residues. Supplemented by reference TRBV9 and TRBJ2-7, the full variable domain reads DSGVTQTPKHLITATGQRVTLRCSPRSGDLSVYWYQQSLDQGLQFLIQYYNGEERAKGNILERFSAQQFPDLHSELNLSSLELGDSALYFCASNAGTQGEQYFGPGTRLTVT.

The J gene is TRBJ1-5, the V gene TRBV19; 11 positions match TRBD1. CDR1 is LNHDA, CDR2 SQIVND, per germline (reference sequence). V dropped 6 bases and J dropped 6; count of bases not matched to a gene: 7. The CDR3 runs 15 residues. CDR3 sequence reads: CASSQDRGLGQPQHF. In DNA form, the CDR3 reads TGTGCCAGTAGCCAGGACAGGGGGCTGGGTCAGCCCCAGCATTTT.

The chain recombines TRBV6-5 with TRBJ1-5, with 9 positions matching TRBD1. The V and J ends lost 6 bases and 6 bases, in that order; junction bases with no gene match: 6. The germline gives CDR1 MNHEY, CDR2 SVGAGI. This CDR3 contains 14 residues. The CDR3 nucleotides are TGTGCCAGCAGACAAACAGGGGGCCGTCAGCCCCAGCATTTT. Translated, it gives CASRQTGGRQPQHF.